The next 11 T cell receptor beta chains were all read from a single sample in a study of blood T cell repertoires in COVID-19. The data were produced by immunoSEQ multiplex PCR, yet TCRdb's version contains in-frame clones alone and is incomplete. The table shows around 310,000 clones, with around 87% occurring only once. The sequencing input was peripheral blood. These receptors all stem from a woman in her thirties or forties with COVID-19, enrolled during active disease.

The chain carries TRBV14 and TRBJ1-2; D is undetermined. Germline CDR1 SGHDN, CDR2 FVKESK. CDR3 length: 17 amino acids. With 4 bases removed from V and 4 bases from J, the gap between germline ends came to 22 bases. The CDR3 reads CASSPYTIKAGPYGYTF. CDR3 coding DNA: TGTGCCAGCAGCCCTTATACTATCAAGGCGGGCCCCTATGGCTACACCTTC.

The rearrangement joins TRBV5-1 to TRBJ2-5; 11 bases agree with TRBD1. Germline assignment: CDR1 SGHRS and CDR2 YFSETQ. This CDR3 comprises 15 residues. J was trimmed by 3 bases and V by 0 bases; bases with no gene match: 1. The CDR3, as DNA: TGCGCCAGCAGCTTGGTGGGACAGGGGGAAGAGACCCAGTACTTC. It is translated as CASSLVGQGEETQYF. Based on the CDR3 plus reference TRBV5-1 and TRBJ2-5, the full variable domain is KAGVTQTPRYLIKTRGQQVTLSCSPISGHRSVSWYQQTPGQGLQFLFEYFSETQRNKGNFPGRFSGRQFSNSRSEMNVSTLELGDSALYLCASSLVGQGEETQYFGPGTRLLVL.

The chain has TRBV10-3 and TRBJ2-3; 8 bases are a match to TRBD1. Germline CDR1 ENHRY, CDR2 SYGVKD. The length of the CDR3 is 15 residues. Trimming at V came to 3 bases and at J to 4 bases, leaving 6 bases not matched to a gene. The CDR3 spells CAISDIGTGSDTQYF. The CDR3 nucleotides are TGTGCCATCAGTGACATCGGGACAGGCTCAGATACGCAGTATTTT.

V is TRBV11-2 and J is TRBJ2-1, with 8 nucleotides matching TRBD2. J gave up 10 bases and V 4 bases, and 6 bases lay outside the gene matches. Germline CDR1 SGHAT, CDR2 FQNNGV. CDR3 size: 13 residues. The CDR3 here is CASSSGTRLEQFF. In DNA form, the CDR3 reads TGTGCCAGCAGCTCCGGGACTAGGTTAGAGCAGTTCTTC.

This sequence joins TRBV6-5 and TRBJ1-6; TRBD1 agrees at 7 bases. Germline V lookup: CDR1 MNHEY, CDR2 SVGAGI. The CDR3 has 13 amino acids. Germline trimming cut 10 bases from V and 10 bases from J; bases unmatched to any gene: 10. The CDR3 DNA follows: TGTGCCACCCGGGGGACAGTATTATCACCCCTCCACTTT. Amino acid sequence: CATRGTVLSPLHF.

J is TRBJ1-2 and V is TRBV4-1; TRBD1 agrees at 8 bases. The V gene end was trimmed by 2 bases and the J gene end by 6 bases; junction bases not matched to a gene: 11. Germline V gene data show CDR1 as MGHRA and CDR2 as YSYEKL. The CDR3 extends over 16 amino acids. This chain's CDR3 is CASSQKAGQENDGYTF. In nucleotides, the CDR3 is TGCGCCAGCAGCCAAAAGGCGGGACAGGAGAATGATGGCTACACCTTC.

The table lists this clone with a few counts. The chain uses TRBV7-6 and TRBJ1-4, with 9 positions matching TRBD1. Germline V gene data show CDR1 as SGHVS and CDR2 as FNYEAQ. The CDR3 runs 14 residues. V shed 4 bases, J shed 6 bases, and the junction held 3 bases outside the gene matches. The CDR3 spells CASSSGTGYEKLFF. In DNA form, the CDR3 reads TGTGCCAGCAGCTCCGGGACAGGGTATGAAAAACTGTTTTTT.

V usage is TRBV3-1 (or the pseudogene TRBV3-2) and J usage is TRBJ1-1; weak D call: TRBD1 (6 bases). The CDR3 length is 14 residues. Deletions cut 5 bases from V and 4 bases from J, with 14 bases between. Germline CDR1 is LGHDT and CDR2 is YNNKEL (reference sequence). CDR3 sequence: CASSAGQGGTEAFF. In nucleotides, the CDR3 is TGTGCCAGCAGCGCAGGACAAGGGGGCACTGAAGCTTTCTTT.

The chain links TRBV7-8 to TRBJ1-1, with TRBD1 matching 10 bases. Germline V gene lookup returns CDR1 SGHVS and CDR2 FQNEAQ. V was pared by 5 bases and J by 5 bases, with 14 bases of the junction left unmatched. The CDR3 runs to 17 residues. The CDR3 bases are TGTGCCAGCAGCCGAGGACAGGGGGGAACTAGAGTGACTGAAGCTTTCTTT. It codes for CASSRGQGGTRVTEAFF.

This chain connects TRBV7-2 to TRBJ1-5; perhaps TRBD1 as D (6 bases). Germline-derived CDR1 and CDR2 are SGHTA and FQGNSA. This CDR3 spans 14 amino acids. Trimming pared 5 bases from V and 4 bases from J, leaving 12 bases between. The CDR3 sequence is CASSPQGWNQPQHF. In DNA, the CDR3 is TGTGCCAGCAGCCCGCAGGGGTGGAATCAGCCCCAGCATTTT.

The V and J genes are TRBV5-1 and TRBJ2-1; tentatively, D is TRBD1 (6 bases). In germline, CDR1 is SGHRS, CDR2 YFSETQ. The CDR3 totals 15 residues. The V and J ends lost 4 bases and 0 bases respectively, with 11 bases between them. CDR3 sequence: CASSATGISYNEQFF. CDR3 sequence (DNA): TGCGCCAGCAGCGCGACAGGTATCTCCTACAATGAGCAGTTCTTC.